This record covers a single T cell receptor beta chain. Sequencing was performed with immunoSEQ multiplex PCR; in TCRdb, only in-frame clones are kept and a portion is missing. The sample lists 200,000 or so clones, approximately 91% occurring once. This sample stems from a study of blood T cell repertoires in COVID-19. This receptor was identified in a man aged 45 to 65 with COVID-19, enrolled during active disease. The sample consisted of peripheral blood.

The DNA of the CDR3 is TGTGCCAGCAGTTTATGGCAGGAAGCTTTCTTT. This gives the protein CASSLWQEAFF. The J gene is TRBJ1-1, the V gene TRBV12-3 or TRBV12-4, with D uncertain. Between the trimmed V and J ends, which lost 2 bases and 8 bases, there was a span of 6 bases. The length of the CDR3 is 11 residues.